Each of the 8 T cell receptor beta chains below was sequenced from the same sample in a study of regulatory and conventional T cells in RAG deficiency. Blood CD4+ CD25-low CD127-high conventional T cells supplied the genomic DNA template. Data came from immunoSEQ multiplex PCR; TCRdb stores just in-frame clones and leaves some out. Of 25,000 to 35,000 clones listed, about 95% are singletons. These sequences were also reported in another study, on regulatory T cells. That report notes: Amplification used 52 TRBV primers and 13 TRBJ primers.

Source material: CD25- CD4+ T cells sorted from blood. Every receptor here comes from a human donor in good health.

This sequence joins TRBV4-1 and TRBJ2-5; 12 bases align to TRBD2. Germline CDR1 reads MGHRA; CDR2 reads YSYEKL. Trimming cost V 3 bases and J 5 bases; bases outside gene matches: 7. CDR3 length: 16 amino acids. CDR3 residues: CASSHPRLAGVETQYF. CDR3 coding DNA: TGCGCCAGCAGCCACCCACGACTAGCGGGGGTTGAGACCCAGTACTTC.

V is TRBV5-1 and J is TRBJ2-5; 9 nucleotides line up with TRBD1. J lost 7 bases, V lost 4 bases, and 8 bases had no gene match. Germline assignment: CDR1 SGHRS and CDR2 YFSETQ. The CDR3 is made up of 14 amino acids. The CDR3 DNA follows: TGCGCCAGCAGCCTTCGACAGGGGGAGGTGACCCAGTACTTC. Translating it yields CASSLRQGEVTQYF.

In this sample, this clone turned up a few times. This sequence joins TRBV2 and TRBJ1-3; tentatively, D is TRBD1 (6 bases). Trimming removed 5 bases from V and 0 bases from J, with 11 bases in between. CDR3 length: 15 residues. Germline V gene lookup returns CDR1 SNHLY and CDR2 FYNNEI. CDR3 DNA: TGTGCCAGCAGTTTAACAGGGATCTCTGGAAACACCATATATTTT. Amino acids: CASSLTGISGNTIYF.

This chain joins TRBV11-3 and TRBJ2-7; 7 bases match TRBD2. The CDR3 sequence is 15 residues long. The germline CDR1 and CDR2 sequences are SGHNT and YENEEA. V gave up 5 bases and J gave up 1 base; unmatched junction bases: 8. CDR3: CASSPGREPSYEQYF. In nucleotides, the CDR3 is TGTGCCAGCAGCCCGGGGAGGGAACCATCCTACGAGCAGTACTTC.

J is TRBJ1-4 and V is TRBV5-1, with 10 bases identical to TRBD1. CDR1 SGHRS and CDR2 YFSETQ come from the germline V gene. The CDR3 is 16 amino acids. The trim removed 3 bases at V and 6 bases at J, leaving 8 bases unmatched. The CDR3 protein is CASSWGQGTVDEKLFF. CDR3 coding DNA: TGCGCCAGCAGCTGGGGACAGGGGACGGTAGATGAAAAACTGTTTTTT.

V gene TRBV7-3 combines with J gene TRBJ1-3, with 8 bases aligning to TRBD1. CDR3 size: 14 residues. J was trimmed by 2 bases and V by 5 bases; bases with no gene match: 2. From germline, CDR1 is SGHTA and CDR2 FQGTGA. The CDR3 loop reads CASSPTGAGNTIYF. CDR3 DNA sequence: TGTGCCAGCAGCCCGACAGGGGCTGGAAACACCATATATTTT.

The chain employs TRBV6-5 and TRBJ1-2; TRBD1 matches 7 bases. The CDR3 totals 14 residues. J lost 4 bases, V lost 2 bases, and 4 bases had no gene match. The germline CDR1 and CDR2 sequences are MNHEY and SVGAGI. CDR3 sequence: CASSYDREAYGYTF. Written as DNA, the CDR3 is TGTGCCAGCAGTTACGACAGGGAGGCCTATGGCTACACCTTC.

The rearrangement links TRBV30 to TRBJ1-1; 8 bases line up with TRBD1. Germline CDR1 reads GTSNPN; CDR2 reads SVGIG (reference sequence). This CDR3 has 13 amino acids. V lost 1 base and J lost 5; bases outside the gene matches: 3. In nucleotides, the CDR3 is TGTGCCTGGAGTGCATACAGGGGGACTGAAGCTTTCTTT. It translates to CAWSAYRGTEAFF. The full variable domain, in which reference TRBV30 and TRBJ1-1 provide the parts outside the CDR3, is SQTIHQWPATLVQPVGSPLSLECTVEGTSNPNLYWYRQAAGRGLQLLFYSVGIGQISSEVPQNLSASRPQDRQFILSSKKLLLSDSGFYLCAWSAYRGTEAFFGQGTRLTVV.